The entry below describes one TCR beta chain. TCRdb keeps only in-frame clones here, not all; method: immunoSEQ multiplex PCR. The sample has about 11,000 clones, around 69% seen once. These data are taken from a study of early stage breast cancer tumors. The CDR3 is 14 residues long. With 4 bases removed from V and 4 bases from J, the gap between germline ends came to 14 bases. Germline CDR1 and CDR2: SGHRS and YFSETQ. This sequence was found in a person aged 35 to 50 with breast cancer. The sequenced material came from breast tumor tissue. The V gene is TRBV5-1, the J gene TRBJ2-5; weak D call: TRBD1 (6 bases). In DNA, the CDR3 is TGCGCCAGCAGCCGACAGGATTCCGGAGAGACCCAGTACTTC. Residues: CASSRQDSGETQYF.